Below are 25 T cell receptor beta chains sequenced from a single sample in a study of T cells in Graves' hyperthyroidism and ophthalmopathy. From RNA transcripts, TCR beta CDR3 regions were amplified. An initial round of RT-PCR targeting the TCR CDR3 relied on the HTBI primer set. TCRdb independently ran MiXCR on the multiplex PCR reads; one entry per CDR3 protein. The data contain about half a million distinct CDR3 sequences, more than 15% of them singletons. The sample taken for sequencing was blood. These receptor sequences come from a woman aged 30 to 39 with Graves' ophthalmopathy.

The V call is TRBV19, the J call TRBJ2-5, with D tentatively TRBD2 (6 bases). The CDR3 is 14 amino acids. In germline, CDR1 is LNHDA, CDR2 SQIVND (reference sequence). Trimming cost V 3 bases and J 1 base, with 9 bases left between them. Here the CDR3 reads CASSMEAGQETQYF. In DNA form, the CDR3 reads TGTGCCAGTAGTATGGAAGCGGGCCAAGAGACCCAGTACTTC.

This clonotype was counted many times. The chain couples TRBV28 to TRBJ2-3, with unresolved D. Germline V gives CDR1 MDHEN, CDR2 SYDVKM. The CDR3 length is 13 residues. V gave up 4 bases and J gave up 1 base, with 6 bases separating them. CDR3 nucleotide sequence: TGTGCCAGCAGTTACCCGGGCACAGATACGCAGTATTTT. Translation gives CASSYPGTDTQYF.

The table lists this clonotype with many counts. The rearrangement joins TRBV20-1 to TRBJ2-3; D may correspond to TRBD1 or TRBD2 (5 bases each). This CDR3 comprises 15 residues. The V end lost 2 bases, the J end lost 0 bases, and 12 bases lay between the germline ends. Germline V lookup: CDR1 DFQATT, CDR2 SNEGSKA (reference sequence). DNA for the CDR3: TGCAGTGCTAGACGAGGGGCCAAAAGCACAGATACGCAGTATTTT. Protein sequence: CSARRGAKSTDTQYF.

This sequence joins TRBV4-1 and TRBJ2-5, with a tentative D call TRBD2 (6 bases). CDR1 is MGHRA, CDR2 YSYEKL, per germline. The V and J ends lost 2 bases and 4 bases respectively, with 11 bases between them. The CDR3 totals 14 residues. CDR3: CASSQLEGRETQYF. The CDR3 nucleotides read TGCGCCAGCAGCCAATTGGAGGGAAGAGAGACCCAGTACTTC.

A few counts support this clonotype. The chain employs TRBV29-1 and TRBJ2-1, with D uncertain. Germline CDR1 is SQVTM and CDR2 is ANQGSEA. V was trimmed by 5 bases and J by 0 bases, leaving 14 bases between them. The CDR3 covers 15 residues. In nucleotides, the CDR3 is TGCAGCGTTTACGAACTAAATAGCTCCTACAATGAGCAGTTCTTC. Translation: CSVYELNSSYNEQFF.

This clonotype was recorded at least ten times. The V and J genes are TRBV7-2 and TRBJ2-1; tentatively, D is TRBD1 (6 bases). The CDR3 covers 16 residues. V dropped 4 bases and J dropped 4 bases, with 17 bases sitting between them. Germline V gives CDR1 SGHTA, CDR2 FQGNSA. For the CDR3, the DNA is TGTGCCAGCAGCTCTCGACAGGCCATCCCGTACAATGAGCAGTTCTTC. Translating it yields CASSSRQAIPYNEQFF.

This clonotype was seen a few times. The CDR3 spells CASSFYPRLAGKQETQYF. The DNA for the CDR3 is TGTGCCAGCAGCTTTTATCCAAGACTAGCGGGCAAACAAGAGACCCAGTACTTC. V and J are TRBV7-8 and TRBJ2-5, with 10 bases that match TRBD2. The CDR3 is 18 amino acids. Trimming removed 3 bases from V and 2 bases from J; junction bases left unmatched: 12. Germline CDR1 is SGHVS and CDR2 is FQNEAQ.

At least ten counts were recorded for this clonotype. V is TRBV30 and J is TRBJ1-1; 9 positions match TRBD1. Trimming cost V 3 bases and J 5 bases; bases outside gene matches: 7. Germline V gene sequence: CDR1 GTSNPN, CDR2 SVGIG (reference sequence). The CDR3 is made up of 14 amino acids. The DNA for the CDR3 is TGTGCCTGGAGGGCCTGGACAGGGGATACTGAAGCTTTCTTT. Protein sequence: CAWRAWTGDTEAFF. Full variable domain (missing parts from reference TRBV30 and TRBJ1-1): SQTIHQWPATLVQPVGSPLSLECTVEGTSNPNLYWYRQAAGRGLQLLFYSVGIGQISSEVPQNLSASRPQDRQFILSSKKLLLSDSGFYLCAWRAWTGDTEAFFGQGTRLTVV.

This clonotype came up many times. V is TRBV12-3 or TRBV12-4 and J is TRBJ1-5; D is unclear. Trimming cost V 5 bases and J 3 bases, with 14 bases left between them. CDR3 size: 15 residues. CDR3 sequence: CASSQFGGYNQPQHF. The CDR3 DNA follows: TGTGCCAGCAGTCAGTTCGGCGGTTACAATCAGCCCCAGCATTTT.

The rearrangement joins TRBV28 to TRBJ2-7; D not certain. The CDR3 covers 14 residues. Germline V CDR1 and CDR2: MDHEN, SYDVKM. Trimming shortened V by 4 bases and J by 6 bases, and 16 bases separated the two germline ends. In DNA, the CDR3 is TGTGCCAGCAGTTCCATCGTGACCGAGTGCGAGCAGTACTTC. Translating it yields CASSSIVTECEQYF. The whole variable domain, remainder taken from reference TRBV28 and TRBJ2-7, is DVKVTQSSRYLVKRTGEKVFLECVQDMDHENMFWYRQDPGLGLRLIYFSYDVKMKEKGDIPEGYSVSREKKERFSLILESASTNQTSMYLCASSSIVTECEQYFGPGTRLTVT.

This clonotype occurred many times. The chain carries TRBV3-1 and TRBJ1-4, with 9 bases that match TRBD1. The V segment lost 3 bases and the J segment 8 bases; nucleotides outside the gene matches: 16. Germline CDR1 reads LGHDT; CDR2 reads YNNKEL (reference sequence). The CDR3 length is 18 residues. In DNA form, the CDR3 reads TGTGCCAGCAGCCAGCCCGGGACAGGGTTGATTGGTGGGGAAAAACTGTTTTTT. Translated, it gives CASSQPGTGLIGGEKLFF.

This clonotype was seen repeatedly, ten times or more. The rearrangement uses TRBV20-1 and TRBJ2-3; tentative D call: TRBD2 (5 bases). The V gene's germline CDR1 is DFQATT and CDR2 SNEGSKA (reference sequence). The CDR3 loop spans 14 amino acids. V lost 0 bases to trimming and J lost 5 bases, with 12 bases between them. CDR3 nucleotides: TGCAGTGCTAGAGATCTAGGACTTGAAGATACGCAGTATTTT. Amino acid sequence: CSARDLGLEDTQYF.

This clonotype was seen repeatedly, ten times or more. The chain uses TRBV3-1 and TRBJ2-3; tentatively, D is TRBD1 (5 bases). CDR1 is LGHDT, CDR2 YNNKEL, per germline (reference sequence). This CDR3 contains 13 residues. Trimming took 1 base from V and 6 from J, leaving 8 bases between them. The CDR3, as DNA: TGTGCCAGCAGCCAAGTCAGGGTTGATACGCAGTATTTT. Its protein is CASSQVRVDTQYF.

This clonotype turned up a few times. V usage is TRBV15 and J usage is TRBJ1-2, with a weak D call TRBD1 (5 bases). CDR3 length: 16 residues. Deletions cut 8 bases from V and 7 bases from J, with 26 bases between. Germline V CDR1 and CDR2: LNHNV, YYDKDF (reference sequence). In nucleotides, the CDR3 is TGTGCCACCCAGCATGAGACAGAACCAGCTATGGGTGGCTACACCTTC. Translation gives CATQHETEPAMGGYTF.

The DNA of the CDR3 is TGTGCCATAACTGAGGGGAGAGGAGAGCAGTTCTTC. Encoded protein: CAITEGRGEQFF. The V gene is TRBV10-3, the J gene TRBJ2-1, with D perhaps TRBD1 or TRBD2 (5 bases each). V gave up 9 bases and J gave up 10 bases, with 16 bases separating them. Germline lookup yields CDR1 ENHRY and CDR2 SYGVKD. This CDR3 spans 12 amino acids.

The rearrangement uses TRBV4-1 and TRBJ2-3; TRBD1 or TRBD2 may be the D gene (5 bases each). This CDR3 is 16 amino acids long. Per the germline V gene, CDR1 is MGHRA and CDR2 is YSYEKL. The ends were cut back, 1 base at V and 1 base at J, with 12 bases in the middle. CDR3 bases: TGCGCCAGCAGCCAAGCCGCCGGGGCAGGCACAGATACGCAGTATTTT. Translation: CASSQAAGAGTDTQYF.

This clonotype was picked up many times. The CDR3 is CSAIQDRATDTQYF. The DNA of the CDR3 is TGCAGTGCTATCCAGGACAGGGCAACAGATACGCAGTATTTT. The V call is TRBV20-1, the J call TRBJ2-3; 8 positions agree with TRBD1. Germline assignment: CDR1 DFQATT and CDR2 SNEGSKA (reference sequence). After removal of 4 bases from V and 3 bases from J, the junction contained 6 bases not matched to a gene. The CDR3 length is 14 residues.

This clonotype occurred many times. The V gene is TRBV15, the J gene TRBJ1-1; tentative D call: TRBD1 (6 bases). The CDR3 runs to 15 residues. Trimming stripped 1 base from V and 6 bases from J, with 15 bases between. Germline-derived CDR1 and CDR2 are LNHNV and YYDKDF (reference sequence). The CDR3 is CATSRGGQGKAEAFF. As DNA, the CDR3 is TGTGCCACCAGCAGAGGAGGGCAGGGGAAGGCTGAAGCTTTCTTT.

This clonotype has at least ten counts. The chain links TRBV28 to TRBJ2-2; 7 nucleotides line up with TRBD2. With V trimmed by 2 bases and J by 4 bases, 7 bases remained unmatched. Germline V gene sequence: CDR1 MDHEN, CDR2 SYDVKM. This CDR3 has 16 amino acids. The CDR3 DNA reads TGTGCCAGCAGTTTAGGTTGGCGGGAGACCACCGGGGAGCTGTTTTTT. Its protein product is CASSLGWRETTGELFF.

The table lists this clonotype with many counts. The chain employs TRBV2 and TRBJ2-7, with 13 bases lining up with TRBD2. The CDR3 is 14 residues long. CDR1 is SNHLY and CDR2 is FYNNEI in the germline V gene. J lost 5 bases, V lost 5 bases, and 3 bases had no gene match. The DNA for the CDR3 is TGTGCCAGCAGTTGGACTAGCGGGAGTAACGAGCAGTACTTC. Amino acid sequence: CASSWTSGSNEQYF.

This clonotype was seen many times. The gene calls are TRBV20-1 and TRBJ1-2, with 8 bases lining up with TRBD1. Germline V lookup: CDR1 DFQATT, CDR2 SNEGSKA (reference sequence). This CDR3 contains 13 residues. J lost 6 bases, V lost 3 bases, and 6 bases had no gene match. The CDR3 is CSARPDRVDGYTF. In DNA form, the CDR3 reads TGCAGTGCTAGGCCGGACAGGGTGGATGGCTACACCTTC.

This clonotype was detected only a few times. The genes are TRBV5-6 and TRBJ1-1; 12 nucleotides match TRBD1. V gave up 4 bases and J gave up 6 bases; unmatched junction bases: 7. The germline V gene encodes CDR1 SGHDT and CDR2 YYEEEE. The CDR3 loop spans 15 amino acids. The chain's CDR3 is CASSRDRGRGAEAFF. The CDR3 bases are TGTGCCAGCAGCCGGGACAGGGGGCGAGGGGCTGAAGCTTTCTTT.

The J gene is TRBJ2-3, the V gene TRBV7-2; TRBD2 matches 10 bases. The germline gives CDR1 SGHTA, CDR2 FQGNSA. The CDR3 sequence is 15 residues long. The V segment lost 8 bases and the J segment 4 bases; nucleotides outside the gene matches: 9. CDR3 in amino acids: CASARAGGYADTQYF. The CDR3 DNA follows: TGTGCCAGCGCCCGAGCGGGAGGGTACGCAGATACGCAGTATTTT.

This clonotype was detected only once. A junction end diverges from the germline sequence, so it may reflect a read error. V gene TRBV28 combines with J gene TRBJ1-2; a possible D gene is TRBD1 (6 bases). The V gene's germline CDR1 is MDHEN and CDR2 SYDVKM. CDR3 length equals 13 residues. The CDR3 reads CASGLLSGDGYTF. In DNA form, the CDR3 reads TGTGCCAGCGGTTTATTGTCAGGGGATGGCTACACCTTC.

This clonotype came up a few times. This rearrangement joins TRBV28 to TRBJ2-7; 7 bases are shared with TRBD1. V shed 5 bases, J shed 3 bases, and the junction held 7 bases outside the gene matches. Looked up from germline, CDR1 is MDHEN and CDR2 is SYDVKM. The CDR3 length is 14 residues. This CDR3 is CASSNPDRIYEQYF. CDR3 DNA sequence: TGTGCCAGCAGTAACCCGGACAGGATCTACGAGCAGTACTTC. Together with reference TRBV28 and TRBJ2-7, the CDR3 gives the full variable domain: DVKVTQSSRYLVKRTGEKVFLECVQDMDHENMFWYRQDPGLGLRLIYFSYDVKMKEKGDIPEGYSVSREKKERFSLILESASTNQTSMYLCASSNPDRIYEQYFGPGTRLTVT.